By share, the clone carrying this T cell receptor beta chain ranks as large. This specimen belongs to a study of immune characterization of retroperitoneal liposarcoma. Germline V gives CDR1 MNHNS, CDR2 SASEGT. There are 14 residues in the CDR3. TCRdb re-derived calls from the PCR reads in MiXCR, one entry per CDR3 protein. The profile covers about 4,100 distinct CDR3 sequences, with more than 30% appearing a single time and about 9.4% taken by the ten largest. The rearrangement links TRBV6-1 to TRBJ2-1, with D possibly matching TRBD2 (5 bases). With the DNA end fitting TRBJ2-7 better, the J assignment may be wrong. The sequencing sample was made of blood. The sequence came from a female donor with retroperitoneal liposarcoma. CDR3 region: CASSPRGGFHEQYF. The CDR3 DNA is TGTGCCAGCAGCCCTCGTGGAGGTTTCCACGAGCAGTACTTC.